This T cell receptor (beta chain) was captured in a study of cytomegalovirus exposure and HLA in healthy donors. Broader study findings: TCR beta sequences reportedly predicted the HLA-A and HLA-B alleles of most subjects accurately. When the data were analyzed later, several of the most significant clusters appeared to be linked to common viral pathogens.

V gave up 3 bases and J gave up 6 bases; unmatched junction bases: 7. The CDR3 covers 16 residues. Germline V gene sequence: CDR1 WNHNN, CDR2 SYGVQD (reference sequence). PCR was performed using 60 Vbeta and 13 Jbeta primers. Only in-frame clones appear in the TCRdb table, and some are missing; sequencing was by immunoSEQ multiplex PCR. The sample holds 150,000 or so clones, 82% seen once. In regard to this clone: Its antigen is undetermined.

The origin of this receptor is a woman aged 45-65 years in good health and CMV-seropositive. The genes are TRBV10-1 and TRBJ2-3, with TRBD2 matching 12 bases. Sequencing was carried out using PBMCs. CDR3 in amino acids: CASSDPLAGGLDTQYF. The CDR3, as DNA: TGCGCCAGCAGTGACCCTCTAGCGGGGGGGCTCGATACGCAGTATTTT.